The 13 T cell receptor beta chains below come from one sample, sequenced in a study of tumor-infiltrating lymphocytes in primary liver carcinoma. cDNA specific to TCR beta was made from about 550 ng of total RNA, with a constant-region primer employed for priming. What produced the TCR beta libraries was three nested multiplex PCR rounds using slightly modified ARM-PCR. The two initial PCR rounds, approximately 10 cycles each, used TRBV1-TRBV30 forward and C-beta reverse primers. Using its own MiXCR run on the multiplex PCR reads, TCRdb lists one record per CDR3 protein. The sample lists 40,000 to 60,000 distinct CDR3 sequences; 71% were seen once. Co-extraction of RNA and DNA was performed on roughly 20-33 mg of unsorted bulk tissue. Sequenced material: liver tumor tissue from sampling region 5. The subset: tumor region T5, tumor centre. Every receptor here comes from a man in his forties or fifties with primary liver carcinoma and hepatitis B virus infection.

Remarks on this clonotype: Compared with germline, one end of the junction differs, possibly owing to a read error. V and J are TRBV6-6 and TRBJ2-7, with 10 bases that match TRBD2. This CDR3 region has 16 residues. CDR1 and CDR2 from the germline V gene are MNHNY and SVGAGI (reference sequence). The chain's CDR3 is CASSLTSGKGSYGQYF. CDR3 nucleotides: TGTGCCAGCAGTCTCACTAGCGGGAAGGGTTCCTACGGGCAGTACTTC.

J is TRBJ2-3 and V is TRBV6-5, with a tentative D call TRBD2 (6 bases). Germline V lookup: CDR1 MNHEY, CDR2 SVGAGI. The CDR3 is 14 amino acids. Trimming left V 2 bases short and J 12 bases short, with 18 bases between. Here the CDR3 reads CASSYRVGTGAQYF. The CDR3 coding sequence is TGTGCCAGCAGTTACAGGGTAGGGACTGGGGCCCAGTATTTT.

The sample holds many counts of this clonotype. In DNA, the CDR3 is TGTGCCAGCAGCCCTTTACAGGGACCTAATCAGCCCCAGCATTTT. Translation: CASSPLQGPNQPQHF. V and J are TRBV7-8 and TRBJ1-5, with D possibly being TRBD1 (6 bases). The ends were cut back, 5 bases at V and 4 bases at J, with 15 bases in the middle. The CDR3 spans 15 residues. The V gene's germline CDR1 is SGHVS and CDR2 FQNEAQ. The whole variable domain, filled in from reference TRBV7-8 and TRBJ1-5, reads GAGVSQSPRYKVAKRGQDVALRCDPISGHVSLFWYQQALGQGPEFLTYFQNEAQLDKSGLPSDRFFAERPEGSVSTLKIQRTQQEDSAVYLCASSPLQGPNQPQHFGDGTRLSIL.

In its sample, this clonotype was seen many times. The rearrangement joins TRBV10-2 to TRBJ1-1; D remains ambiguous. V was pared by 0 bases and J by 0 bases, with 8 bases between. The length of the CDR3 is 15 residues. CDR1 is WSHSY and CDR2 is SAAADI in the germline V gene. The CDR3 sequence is CASSESSSMNTEAFF. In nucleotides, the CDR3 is TGCGCCAGCAGTGAGTCAAGCAGTATGAACACTGAAGCTTTCTTT.

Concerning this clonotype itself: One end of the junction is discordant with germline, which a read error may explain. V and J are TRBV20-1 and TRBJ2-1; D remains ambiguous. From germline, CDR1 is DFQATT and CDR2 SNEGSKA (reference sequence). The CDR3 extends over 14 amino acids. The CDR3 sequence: CSARGLESYNDQFF. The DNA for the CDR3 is TGCAGTGCTAGGGGTCTAGAATCCTACAATGATCAGTTCTTC.

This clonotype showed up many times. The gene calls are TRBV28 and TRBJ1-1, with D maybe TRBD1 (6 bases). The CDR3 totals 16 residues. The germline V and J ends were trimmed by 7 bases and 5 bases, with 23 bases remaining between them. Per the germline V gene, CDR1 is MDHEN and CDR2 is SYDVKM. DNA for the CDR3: TGTGCCAGCACCCTTGCCTTTGTGGGGGCAGGGACTGAAGCTTTCTTT. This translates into CASTLAFVGAGTEAFF.

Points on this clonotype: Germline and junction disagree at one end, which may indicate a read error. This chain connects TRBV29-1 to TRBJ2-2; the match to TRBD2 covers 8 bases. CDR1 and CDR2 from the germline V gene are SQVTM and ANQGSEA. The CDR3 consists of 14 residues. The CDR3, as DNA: TGCAGCGTTGGTGAGCGGGAGATTACCGGGGAGCCGTTTTTT. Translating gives CSVGEREITGEPFF.

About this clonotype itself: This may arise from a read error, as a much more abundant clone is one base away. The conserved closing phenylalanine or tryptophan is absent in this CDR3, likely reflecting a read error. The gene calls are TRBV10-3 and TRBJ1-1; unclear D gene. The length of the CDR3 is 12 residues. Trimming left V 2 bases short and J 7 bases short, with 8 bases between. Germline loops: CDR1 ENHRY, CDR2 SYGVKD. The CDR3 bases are TGTGCCATCAGTGAGGGTCGGTATGAAGCTTTCCTT. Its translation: CAISEGRYEAFL.

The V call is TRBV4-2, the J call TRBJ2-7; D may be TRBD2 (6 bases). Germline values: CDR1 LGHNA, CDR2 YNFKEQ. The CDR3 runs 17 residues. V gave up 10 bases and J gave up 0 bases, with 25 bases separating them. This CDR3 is CAITGLSGVYNSYEQYF. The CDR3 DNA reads TGTGCCATTACTGGACTATCGGGAGTTTATAACTCCTACGAGCAGTACTTC.

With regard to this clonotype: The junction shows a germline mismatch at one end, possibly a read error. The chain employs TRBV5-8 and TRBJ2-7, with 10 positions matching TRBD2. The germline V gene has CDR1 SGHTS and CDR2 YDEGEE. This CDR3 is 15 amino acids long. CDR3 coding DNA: TGTGCCAGCGGTGACCTAGCGGGGGCTTCCTACGATCAGTACTTC. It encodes CASGDLAGASYDQYF.

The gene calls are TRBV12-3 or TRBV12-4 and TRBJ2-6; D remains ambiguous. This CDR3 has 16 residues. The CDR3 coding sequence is TGTGTCGGCAGTTTATCTTCGCACTCTGGGGCCAACGTCCTGACTTTC. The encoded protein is CVGSLSSHSGANVLTF.

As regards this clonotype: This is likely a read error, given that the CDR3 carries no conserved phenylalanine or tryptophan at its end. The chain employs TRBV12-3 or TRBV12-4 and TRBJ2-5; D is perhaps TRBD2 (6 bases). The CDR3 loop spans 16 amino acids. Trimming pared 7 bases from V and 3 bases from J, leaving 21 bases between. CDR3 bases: TGTGCCAGCATGGGATCGGTAGCGGCCCCCAAAGAGACCCAGTACTCT. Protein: CASMGSVAAPKETQYS.

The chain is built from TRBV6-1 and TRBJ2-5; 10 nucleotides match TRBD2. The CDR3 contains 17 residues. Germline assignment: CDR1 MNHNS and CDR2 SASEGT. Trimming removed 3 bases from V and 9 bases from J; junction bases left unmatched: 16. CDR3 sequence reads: CASSDIWTSGSGEAQYF. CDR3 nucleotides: TGTGCCAGCAGTGACATTTGGACTAGCGGTTCTGGGGAGGCCCAGTACTTC.